Following are 6 T cell receptor beta chains from one sample sequenced in a study of T-cell reconstitution after alpha-beta-depleted transplantation in children. Unique molecular identifiers were used in preparing the TCRbeta library. From the PCR reads, TCRdb called clonotypes with MiXCR, one entry per CDR3 protein. The repertoire has under 140,000 distinct CDR3 sequences, approximately 10% of them found once; the top ten carry approximately 8%. The starting material was PBMCs from the stem cell graft donor, obtained from the stem cell graft. These receptor sequences come from a human donor who donated a stem cell graft to a child with acute lymphoblastic leukemia.

This clonotype was counted at least ten times. This chain links TRBV29-1 with TRBJ2-7; D not certain. Germline lookup yields CDR1 SQVTM and CDR2 ANQGSEA. The V end was cut by 0 bases, the J end by 2 bases, with 14 bases between. This CDR3 comprises 15 residues. The CDR3 DNA is TGCAGCGTTGAAGATCGGAGCAGGCACGCCTACGAGCAGTACTTC. It encodes CSVEDRSRHAYEQYF.

V gene TRBV29-1 combines with J gene TRBJ2-7, with D possibly matching TRBD2 (6 bases). The CDR3 is made up of 13 amino acids. Germline V CDR1 and CDR2: SQVTM, ANQGSEA. Deletions cut 7 bases from V and 2 bases from J, with 15 bases between. CDR3 nucleotide sequence: TGCAGCGCTAGCCGCGGGAAGGCCTACGAGCAGTACTTC. Amino acids: CSASRGKAYEQYF.

The CDR3 spells CAIGPQLLGTPGENIQYF. The CDR3 coding sequence is TGTGCCATCGGCCCCCAGCTCCTCGGGACCCCGGGGGAAAACATTCAGTACTTC. The chain carries TRBV28 and TRBJ2-4; D may be TRBD2 (6 bases). The V gene's germline CDR1 is MDHEN and CDR2 SYDVKM. V lost 10 bases, J lost 5 bases, and 30 bases lay in between. CDR3 length: 18 amino acids.

This clonotype was detected only a few times. The chain joins TRBV7-2 to TRBJ2-3, with D perhaps matching TRBD1 (6 bases). V was clipped by 7 bases and J by 3 bases, with 17 bases between them. CDR1 and CDR2 from the germline V gene are SGHTA and FQGNSA. The CDR3 is made up of 15 amino acids. In DNA, the CDR3 is TGTGCCAGCACCTCGGACAGAAGCCTGACAGATACGCAGTATTTT. This gives the protein CASTSDRSLTDTQYF.

This clonotype was observed a handful of times. This rearrangement joins TRBV12-3 or TRBV12-4 to TRBJ1-4; tentatively, D is TRBD1 (6 bases). CDR3 length: 15 residues. V was cut by 7 bases and J by 4 bases, with 16 bases left in between. CDR3 in DNA: TGTGCCAGCAACTTAAAAGGACAGCTTAATGAAAAACTGTTTTTT. This sequence encodes CASNLKGQLNEKLFF.

This chain links TRBV27 with TRBJ2-3, with D perhaps TRBD1 (5 bases). The CDR3 length is 13 residues. The V and J ends lost 7 bases and 0 bases respectively, with 8 bases between them. Germline V gene data show CDR1 as MNHEY and CDR2 as SMNVEV (reference sequence). The DNA of the CDR3 is TGTGCCAGCAAAAGGGGTAGCACAGATACGCAGTATTTT. This gives the protein CASKRGSTDTQYF.